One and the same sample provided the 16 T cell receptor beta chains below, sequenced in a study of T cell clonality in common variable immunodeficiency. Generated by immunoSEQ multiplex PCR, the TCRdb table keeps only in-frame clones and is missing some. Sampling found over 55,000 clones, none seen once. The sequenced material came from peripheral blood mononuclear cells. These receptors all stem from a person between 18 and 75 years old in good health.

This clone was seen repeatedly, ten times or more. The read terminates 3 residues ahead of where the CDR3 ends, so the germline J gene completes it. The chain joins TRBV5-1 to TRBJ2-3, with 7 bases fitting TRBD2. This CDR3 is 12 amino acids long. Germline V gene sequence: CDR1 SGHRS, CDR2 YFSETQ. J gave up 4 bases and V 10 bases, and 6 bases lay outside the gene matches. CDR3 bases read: TGCGCCTGCCGGGGGGAGGCAGATACG. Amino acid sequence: CACRGEADT. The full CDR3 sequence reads CACRGEADTQYF.

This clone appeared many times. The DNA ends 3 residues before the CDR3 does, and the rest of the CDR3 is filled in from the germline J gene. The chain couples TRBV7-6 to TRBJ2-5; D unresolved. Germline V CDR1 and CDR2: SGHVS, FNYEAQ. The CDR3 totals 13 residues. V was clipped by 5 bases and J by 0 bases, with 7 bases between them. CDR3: CASSTGDQETQYF. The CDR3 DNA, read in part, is TGTGCCAGCAGCACTGGTGACCAAGAGACC.

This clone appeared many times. The sequenced part of the CDR3 DNA is TGTGCCAGCAGTGCTACCGGGACAGCGCTAAGAAATACG. Translating it yields CASSATGTALRNT. The full CDR3 reads CASSATGTALRNTQYF. V usage is TRBV2 and J usage is TRBJ2-3, with 7 bases aligning to TRBD1. Read data end 3 residues before the CDR3 end; the end is taken from the germline J gene. Germline CDR1 SNHLY, CDR2 FYNNEI. This CDR3 is 16 amino acids long. J gave up 7 bases and V 4 bases, and 14 bases lay outside the gene matches.

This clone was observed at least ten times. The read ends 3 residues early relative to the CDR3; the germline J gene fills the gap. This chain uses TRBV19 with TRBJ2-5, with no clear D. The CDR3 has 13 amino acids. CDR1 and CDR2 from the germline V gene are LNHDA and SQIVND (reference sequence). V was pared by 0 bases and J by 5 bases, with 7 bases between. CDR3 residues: CASSIESVETQYF. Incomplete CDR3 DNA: TGTGCCAGTAGTATAGAGAGCGTGGAGACC.

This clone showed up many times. This CDR3 reads CSAKETGKAHEQYF. Incomplete CDR3 DNA: TGCAGTGCTAAAGAGACAGGGAAAGCTCACGAG. The J gene is TRBJ2-7, the V gene TRBV20-1, with TRBD1 matching 7 bases. The sequence runs out 3 residues before the end of the CDR3; the remainder is reconstructed from the germline J gene. Losses at the gene ends were 4 bases for V and 5 bases for J; bases not matched to a gene: 11. The CDR3 is 14 residues long. CDR1 is DFQATT, CDR2 SNEGSKA, per germline (reference sequence).

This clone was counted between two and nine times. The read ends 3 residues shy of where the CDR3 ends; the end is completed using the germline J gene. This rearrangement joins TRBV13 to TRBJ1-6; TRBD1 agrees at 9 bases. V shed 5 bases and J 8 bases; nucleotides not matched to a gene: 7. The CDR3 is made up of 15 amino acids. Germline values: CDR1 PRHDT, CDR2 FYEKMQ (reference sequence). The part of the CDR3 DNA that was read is TGTGCCAGCAGCGACCTGAGGGACAGGGATTCACCC. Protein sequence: CASSDLRDRDSP. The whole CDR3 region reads CASSDLRDRDSPLHF.

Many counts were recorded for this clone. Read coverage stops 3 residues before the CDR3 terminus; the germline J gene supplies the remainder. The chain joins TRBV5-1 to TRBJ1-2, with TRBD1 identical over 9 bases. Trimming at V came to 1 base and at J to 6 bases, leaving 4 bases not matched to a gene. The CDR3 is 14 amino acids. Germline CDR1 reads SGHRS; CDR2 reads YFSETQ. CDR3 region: CASSLMGQGDGYTF. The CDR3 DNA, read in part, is TGCGCCAGCAGCTTGATGGGACAGGGAGATGGC.

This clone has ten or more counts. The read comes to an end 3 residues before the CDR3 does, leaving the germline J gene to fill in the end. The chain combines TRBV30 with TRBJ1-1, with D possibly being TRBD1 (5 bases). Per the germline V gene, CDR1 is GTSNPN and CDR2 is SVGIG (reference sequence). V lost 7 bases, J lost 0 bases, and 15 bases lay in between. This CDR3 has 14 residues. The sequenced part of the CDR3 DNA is TGTGCCTCTGCTCTGACAGACCTGAACACTGAA. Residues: CASALTDLNTE. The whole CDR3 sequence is CASALTDLNTEAFF.

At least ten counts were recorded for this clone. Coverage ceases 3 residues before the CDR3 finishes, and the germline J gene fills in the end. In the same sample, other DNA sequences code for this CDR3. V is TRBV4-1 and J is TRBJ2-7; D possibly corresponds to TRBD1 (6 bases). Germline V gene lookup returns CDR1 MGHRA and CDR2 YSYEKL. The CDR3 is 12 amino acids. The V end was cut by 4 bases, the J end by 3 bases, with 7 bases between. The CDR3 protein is CASSPQGYEQYF. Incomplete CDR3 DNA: TGCGCCAGCAGCCCACAGGGCTACGAG.

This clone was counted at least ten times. CDR3: CAWSVRYNEQFF. CDR3 bases read: TGTGCCTGGAGTGTTCGTTACAATGAG. The chain recombines TRBV30 with TRBJ2-1; unclear D gene. The read falls 3 residues short of the CDR3 end, and the missing part is taken from the germline J gene. Looked up from germline, CDR1 is GTSNPN and CDR2 is SVGIG (reference sequence). This CDR3 region has 12 residues. V dropped 0 bases and J dropped 4 bases, with 4 bases sitting between them.

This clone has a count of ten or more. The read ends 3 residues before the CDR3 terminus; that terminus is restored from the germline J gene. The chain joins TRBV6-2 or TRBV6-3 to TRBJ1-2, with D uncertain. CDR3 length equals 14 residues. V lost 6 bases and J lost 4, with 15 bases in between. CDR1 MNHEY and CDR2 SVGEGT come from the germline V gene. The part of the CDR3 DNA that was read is TGTGCCAGCAGCACCCAAACAGAGAGCTATGGC. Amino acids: CASSTQTESYG. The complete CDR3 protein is CASSTQTESYGYTF.

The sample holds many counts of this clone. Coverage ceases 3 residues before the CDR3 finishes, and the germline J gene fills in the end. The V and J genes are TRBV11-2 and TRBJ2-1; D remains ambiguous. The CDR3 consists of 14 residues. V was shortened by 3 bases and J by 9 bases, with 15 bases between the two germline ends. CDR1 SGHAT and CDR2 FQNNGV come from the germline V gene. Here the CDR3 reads CASSLYVAGAEQFF. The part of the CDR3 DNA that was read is TGTGCCAGCAGCTTGTATGTGGCAGGCGCTGAG. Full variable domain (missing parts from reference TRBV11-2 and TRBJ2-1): EAGVAQSPRYKIIEKRQSVAFWCNPISGHATLYWYQQILGQGPKLLIQFQNNGVVDDSQLPKDRFSAERLKGVDSTLKIQPAKLEDSAVYLCASSLYVAGAEQFFGPGTRLTVL.

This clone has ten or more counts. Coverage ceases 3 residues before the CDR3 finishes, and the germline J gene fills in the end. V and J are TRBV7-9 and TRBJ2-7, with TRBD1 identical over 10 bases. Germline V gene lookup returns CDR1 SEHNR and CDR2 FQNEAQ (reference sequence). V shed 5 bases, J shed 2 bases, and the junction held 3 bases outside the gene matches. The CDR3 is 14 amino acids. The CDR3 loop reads CASSGGQGAYEQYF. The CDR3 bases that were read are TGTGCCAGCAGCGGCGGACAGGGGGCCTACGAG.

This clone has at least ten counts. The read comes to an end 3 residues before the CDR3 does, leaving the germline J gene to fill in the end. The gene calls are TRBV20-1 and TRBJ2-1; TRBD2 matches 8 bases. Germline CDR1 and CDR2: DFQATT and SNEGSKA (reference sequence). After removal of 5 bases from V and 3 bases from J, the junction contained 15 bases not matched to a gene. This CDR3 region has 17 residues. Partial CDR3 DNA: TGCAGTGCTGAAACCGCGGGAGGTCCCGGCTACTACAATGAG. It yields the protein CSAETAGGPGYYNE. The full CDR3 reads CSAETAGGPGYYNEQFF.

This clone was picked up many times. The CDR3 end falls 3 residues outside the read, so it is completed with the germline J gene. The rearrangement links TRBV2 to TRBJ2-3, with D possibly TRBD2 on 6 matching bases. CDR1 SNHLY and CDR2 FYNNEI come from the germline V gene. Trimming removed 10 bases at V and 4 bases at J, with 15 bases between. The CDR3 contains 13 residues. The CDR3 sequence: CATGLESPDTQYF. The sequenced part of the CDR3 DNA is TGTGCCACGGGACTGGAGAGTCCAGATACG.

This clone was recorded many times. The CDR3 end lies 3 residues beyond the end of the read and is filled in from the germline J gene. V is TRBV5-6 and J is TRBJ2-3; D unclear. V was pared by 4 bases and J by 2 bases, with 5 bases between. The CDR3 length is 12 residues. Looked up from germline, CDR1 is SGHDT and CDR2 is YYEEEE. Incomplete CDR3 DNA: TGTGCCAGCAGCCTACCCACAGATACG. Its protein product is CASSLPTDT. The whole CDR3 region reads CASSLPTDTQYF.